This passage covers 13 T cell receptor beta chains from one sample sequenced in a study of cytomegalovirus exposure and HLA in healthy donors. Primers: 60 Vbeta forward and 13 Jbeta reverse. TCRdb's copy holds only in-frame clones and misses some; the assay was immunoSEQ multiplex PCR. The table includes roughly 120,000 clones, approximately 68% detected once. Sequencing was carried out using PBMCs. These receptor sequences come from a man aged 25-40 years in good health and CMV-seropositive.

The chain has TRBV2 and TRBJ1-5; no clear D. V lost 6 bases and J lost 2, with 23 bases in between. Germline-derived CDR1 and CDR2 are SNHLY and FYNNEI. There are 18 residues in the CDR3. The CDR3 here is CASRDSGSGYMGNQPQHF. Written as DNA, the CDR3 is TGTGCCAGCAGGGATTCGGGGTCGGGGTATATGGGCAATCAGCCCCAGCATTTT.

The J gene is TRBJ1-2, the V gene TRBV5-1; the match to TRBD1 covers 8 bases. Germline CDR1 reads SGHRS; CDR2 reads YFSETQ. CDR3 size: 15 residues. With V trimmed by 3 bases and J by 6 bases, 10 bases remained unmatched. As DNA, the CDR3 is TGCGCCAGCAGCTCCCCCGGGACAGGCGGACATGGCTACACCTTC. Translating gives CASSSPGTGGHGYTF.

This clone showed up just a few times. V gene TRBV7-2 combines with J gene TRBJ1-2, with TRBD1 matching over 10 bases. J gave up 6 bases and V 3 bases, and 7 bases lay outside the gene matches. The germline CDR1 and CDR2 sequences are SGHTA and FQGNSA. The CDR3 runs 15 residues. The chain's CDR3 is CASSFLGQGVDGYTF. CDR3 coding DNA: TGTGCCAGCAGCTTCCTAGGACAGGGGGTCGATGGCTACACCTTC.

This chain links TRBV4-3 with TRBJ2-7, with TRBD1 matching over 7 bases. The J segment lost 1 base and the V segment lost 2 bases, leaving 5 bases of the junction unmatched. This CDR3 spans 15 amino acids. Per germline, CDR1 LGHNA and CDR2 YSLEER. In DNA form, the CDR3 reads TGCGCCAGCAGCCAATATCAGGGGGTATCCTACGAGCAGTACTTC. Translation gives CASSQYQGVSYEQYF.

The rearrangement uses TRBV7-9 and TRBJ1-1; a possible D gene is TRBD1 (5 bases). CDR1 and CDR2 from the germline V gene are SEHNR and FQNEAQ (reference sequence). Trimming removed 5 bases at V and 6 bases at J, with 22 bases between. The CDR3 totals 16 residues. Here the CDR3 reads CASSTPARAGTPEAFF. CDR3 nucleotide sequence: TGTGCCAGCAGCACCCCGGCCAGGGCGGGGACGCCTGAAGCTTTCTTT.

The genes are TRBV5-4 and TRBJ1-1, with D hard to call. This CDR3 has 11 residues. V lost 3 bases and J lost 6, with 6 bases in between. Germline loops: CDR1 SGHNT, CDR2 YYREEE (reference sequence). The DNA of the CDR3 is TGTGCCAGCAGCTCCCTCGCTGAAGCTTTCTTT. This gives the protein CASSSLAEAFF. The full variable domain, completed using reference TRBV5-4 and TRBJ1-1, is ETGVTQSPTHLIKTRGQQVTLRCSSQSGHNTVSWYQQALGQGPQFIFQYYREEENGRGNFPPRFSGLQFPNYSSELNVNALELDDSALYLCASSSLAEAFFGQGTRLTVV.

The chain links TRBV7-6 to TRBJ2-1; TRBD2 matches 16 bases. The CDR3 has 19 residues. From germline, CDR1 is SGHVS and CDR2 FNYEAQ. J gave up 9 bases and V 6 bases, and 17 bases lay outside the gene matches. DNA for the CDR3: TGTGCCAGCAGAGAACTATCCCCGGGACTAGCGGGAGGGTCCGGTGAGCAGTTCTTC. This translates into CASRELSPGLAGGSGEQFF. The whole variable domain, filled in from reference TRBV7-6 and TRBJ2-1, reads GAGVSQSPRYKVTKRGQDVALRCDPISGHVSLYWYRQALGQGPEFLTYFNYEAQQDKSGLPNDRFSAERPEGSISTLTIQRTEQRDSAMYRCASRELSPGLAGGSGEQFFGPGTRLTVL.

The V gene is TRBV6-1, the J gene TRBJ1-5, with 8 bases fitting TRBD1. There are 13 residues in the CDR3. CDR1 and CDR2 (germline): MNHNS, SASEGT. V was pared by 5 bases and J by 10 bases, with 7 bases of the junction left unmatched. The CDR3 here is CASSKDRESPQHF. The CDR3 DNA follows: TGTGCCAGCAGTAAGGACAGGGAAAGTCCCCAGCATTTT.

The chain uses TRBV9 and TRBJ2-2; a weak D match, TRBD1 (5 bases). The CDR3 consists of 15 residues. From germline, CDR1 is SGDLS and CDR2 YYNGEE. With 4 bases removed from V and 2 bases from J, the gap between germline ends came to 12 bases. The CDR3 sequence is CASSPGDRNTGELFF. The CDR3 DNA sequence: TGTGCCAGCAGCCCAGGTGACAGAAACACCGGGGAGCTGTTTTTT.

The J gene is TRBJ2-7, the V gene TRBV6-1; TRBD1 matches at 7 bases. The ends lost 3 bases at V and 3 bases at J; junction bases unmatched: 8. This CDR3 spans 15 amino acids. Per germline, CDR1 MNHNS and CDR2 SASEGT. DNA of the CDR3: TGTGCCAGCAGTGACCCGACAGGGTTCAACTACGAGCAGTACTTC. This gives the protein CASSDPTGFNYEQYF.

This sequence joins TRBV4-3 and TRBJ2-7, with D perhaps matching TRBD1 (5 bases). This CDR3 has 13 amino acids. Trimming took 0 bases from V and 7 from J, leaving 10 bases between them. Germline V gene sequence: CDR1 LGHNA, CDR2 YSLEER. The DNA for the CDR3 is TGCGCCAGCAGCCAAGAACTATCAGGGGAGCAGTACTTC. Its protein is CASSQELSGEQYF.

The gene calls are TRBV6-1 and TRBJ2-3; 13 positions match TRBD2. V dropped 7 bases and J dropped 11; count of bases not matched to a gene: 9. CDR1 is MNHNS and CDR2 is SASEGT in the germline V gene. This CDR3 region has 14 residues. CDR3 nucleotides: TGTGCCAGCATTGGGACTAGCGGGGCGGTATTGCAGTATTTT. Translation: CASIGTSGAVLQYF.

This sequence joins TRBV10-3 and TRBJ2-3; D gene unclear. Germline CDR1 and CDR2: ENHRY and SYGVKD. This CDR3 has 15 residues. V was clipped by 3 bases and J by 4 bases, with 14 bases between them. CDR3 sequence (DNA): TGTGCCATCAGTGACGCTCTAGGTGGCTCAGATACGCAGTATTTT. It translates to CAISDALGGSDTQYF.